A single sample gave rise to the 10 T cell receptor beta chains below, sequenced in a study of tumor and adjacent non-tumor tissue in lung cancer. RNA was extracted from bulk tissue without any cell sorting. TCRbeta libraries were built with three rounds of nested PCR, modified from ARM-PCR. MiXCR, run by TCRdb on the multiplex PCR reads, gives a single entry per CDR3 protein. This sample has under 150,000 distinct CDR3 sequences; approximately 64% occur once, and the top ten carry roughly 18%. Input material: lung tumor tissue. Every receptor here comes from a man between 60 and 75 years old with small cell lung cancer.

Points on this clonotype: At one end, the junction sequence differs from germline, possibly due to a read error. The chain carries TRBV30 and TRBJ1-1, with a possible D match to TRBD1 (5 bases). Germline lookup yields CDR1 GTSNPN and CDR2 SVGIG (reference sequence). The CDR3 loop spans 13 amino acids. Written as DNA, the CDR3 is TGTGCCTGGAGCTGGGGACGATCCACTGGAGCTTTCTTC. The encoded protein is CAWSWGRSTGAFF.

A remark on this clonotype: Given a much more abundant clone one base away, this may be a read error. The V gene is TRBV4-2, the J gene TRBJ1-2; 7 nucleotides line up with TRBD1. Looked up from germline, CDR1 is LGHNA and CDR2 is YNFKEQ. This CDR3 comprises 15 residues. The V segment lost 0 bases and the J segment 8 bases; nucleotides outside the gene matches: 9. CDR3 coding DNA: TGTGCCAGCAGCCAAGATTTCGGGACAGCAGACGGCTACACCTTC. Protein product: CASSQDFGTADGYTF.

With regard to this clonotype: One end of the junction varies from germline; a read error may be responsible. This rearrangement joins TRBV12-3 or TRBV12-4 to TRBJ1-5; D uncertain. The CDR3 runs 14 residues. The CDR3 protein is CASSPPGSNQPQHF. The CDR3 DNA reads TGTGCCAGCAGCCCACCGGGCAGCAATCAGCCCCAACATTTT.

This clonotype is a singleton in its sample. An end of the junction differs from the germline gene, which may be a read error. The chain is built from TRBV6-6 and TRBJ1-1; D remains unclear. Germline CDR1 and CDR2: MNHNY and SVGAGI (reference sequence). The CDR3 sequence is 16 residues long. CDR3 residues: CASSYVLGLTVSEALF. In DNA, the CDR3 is TGTGCCAGCAGTTACGTCCTCGGACTTACGGTTAGTGAAGCTTTATTT.

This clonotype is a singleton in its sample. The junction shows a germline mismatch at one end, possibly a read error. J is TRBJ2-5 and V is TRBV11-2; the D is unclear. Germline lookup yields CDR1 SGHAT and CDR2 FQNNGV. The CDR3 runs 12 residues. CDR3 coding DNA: TGTGCCAGCAGCCGAGTTCAAGAGACCCAATACTTC. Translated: CASSRVQETQYF. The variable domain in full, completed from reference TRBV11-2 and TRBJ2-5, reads EAGVAQSPRYKIIEKRQSVAFWCNPISGHATLYWYQQILGQGPKLLIQFQNNGVVDDSQLPKDRFSAERLKGVDSTLKIQPAKLEDSAVYLCASSRVQETQYFGPGTRLLVL.

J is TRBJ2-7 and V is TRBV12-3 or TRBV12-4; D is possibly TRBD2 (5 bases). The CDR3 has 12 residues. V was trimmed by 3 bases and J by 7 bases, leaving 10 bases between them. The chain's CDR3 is CASSLEVGEQYF. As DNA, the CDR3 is TGTGCCAGCAGTTTGGAGGTAGGGGAGCAGTACTTC.

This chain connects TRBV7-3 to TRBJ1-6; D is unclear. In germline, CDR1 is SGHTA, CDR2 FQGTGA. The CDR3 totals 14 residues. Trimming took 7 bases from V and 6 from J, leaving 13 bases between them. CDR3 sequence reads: CASNQEGSNSPLHF. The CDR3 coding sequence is TGTGCCAGCAACCAGGAGGGAAGTAATTCACCCCTCCACTTT.

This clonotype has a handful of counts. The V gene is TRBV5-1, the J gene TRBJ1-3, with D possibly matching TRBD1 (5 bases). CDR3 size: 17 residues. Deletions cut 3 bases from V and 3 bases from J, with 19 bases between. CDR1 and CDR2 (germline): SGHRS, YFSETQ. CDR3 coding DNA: TGCGCCAGCAGCTACTTGGGAGCTGGGACGTTTGGAAACACCATATATTTT. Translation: CASSYLGAGTFGNTIYF.

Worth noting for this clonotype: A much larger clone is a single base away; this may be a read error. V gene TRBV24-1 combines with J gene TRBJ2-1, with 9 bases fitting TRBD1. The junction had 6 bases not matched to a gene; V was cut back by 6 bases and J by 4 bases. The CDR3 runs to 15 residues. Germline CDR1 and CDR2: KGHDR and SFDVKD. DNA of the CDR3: TGTGCCACCAGTACGGGACAGGGATGGTACAATGAGCAGTTCTTC. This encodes CATSTGQGWYNEQFF.

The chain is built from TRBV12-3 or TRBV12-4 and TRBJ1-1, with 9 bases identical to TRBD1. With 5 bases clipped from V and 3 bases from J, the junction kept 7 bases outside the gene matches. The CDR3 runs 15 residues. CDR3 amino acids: CASSRQGGGYTEAFF. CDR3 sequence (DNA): TGTGCCAGCAGTCGACAGGGGGGAGGTTACACTGAAGCTTTCTTT.